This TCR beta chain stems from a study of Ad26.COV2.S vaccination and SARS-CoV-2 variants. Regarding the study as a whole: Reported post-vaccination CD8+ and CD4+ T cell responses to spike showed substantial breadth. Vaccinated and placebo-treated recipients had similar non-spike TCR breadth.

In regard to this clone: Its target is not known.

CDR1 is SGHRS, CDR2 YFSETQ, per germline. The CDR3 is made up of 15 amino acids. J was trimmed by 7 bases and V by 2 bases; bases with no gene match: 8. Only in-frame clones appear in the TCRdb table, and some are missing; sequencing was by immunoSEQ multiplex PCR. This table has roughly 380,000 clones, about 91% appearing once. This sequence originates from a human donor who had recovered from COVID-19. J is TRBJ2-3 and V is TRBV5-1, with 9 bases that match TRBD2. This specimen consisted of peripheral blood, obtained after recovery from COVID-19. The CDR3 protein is CASSFGRGGLHTQYF. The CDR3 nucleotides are TGCGCCAGCAGCTTCGGGCGGGGGGGCCTCCATACGCAGTATTTT.